Given below is one T cell receptor beta chain in context. Its antigen remains unknown. The treatment was: some 20 received Ad26.COV2.S at low or high dose, single or two shots; about 5 received placebo; per-sample allocation not given. The study sampled participants on day 63 after the first vaccine or placebo injection. Only in-frame clones appear in the TCRdb table, and some are missing; sequencing was by immunoSEQ multiplex PCR. Counted here are over 450,000 clones, roughly 87% occurring once; the ten biggest clones make up 1.5% to 2%. With V trimmed by 6 bases and J by 3 bases, 3 bases remained unmatched. In germline, CDR1 is MNHEY, CDR2 SVGAGI. The CDR3 is made up of 13 amino acids. These data originate in a study of Ad26.COV2.S vaccination and SARS-CoV-2 variants. Study observations and caveats: Similar non-spike TCR breadth was seen in vaccine and placebo recipients.

The V call is TRBV6-5, the J call TRBJ2-7, with 9 nucleotides matching TRBD1. The clonotype was recovered from a person aged 18 to 65 who received the Ad26.COV2.S COVID-19 vaccine or a placebo. Sequencing used peripheral blood, obtained in a trial of Ad26.COV2.S vaccine versus placebo. The CDR3 reads CASSGTGNYEQYF. The CDR3 DNA sequence: TGTGCCAGCAGCGGGACAGGGAACTACGAGCAGTACTTC.